This is a list of T cell receptor beta chains from one sample in a study of shared clonotypes between healthy human individuals. Libraries were prepared by immunoSEQ multiplex PCR; TCRdb keeps only in-frame clonotypes and omits some of them. The top ten clones hold under 0.25% of a sample with about 800,000 clones, 95% to 97% of them seen once. Sequenced input: naive CD8+ T cells sorted from blood. These receptors were collected from a young man in good health. CDR3s include the opening cysteine and the closing phenylalanine or tryptophan.

TRBV27	TRBJ1-2	CASSPLQGAYYGYTF
TRBV28	TRBJ1-5	CASSLRGGGLSNQPQHF
TRBV6-1	TRBJ2-7	CASSEVRGPTGEQYF
TRBV19	TRBJ2-7	CASSDLWTGLAEQYF
TRBV4-1	TRBJ2-7	CASSQGPGTVLSYEQYF
TRBV18	TRBJ1-2	CASSPDRAHGYTF
TRBV7-9	TRBJ2-7	CASSRPRDSYYEQYF
TRBV27	TRBJ1-1	CASSTGVNTEAFF
TRBV18	TRBJ2-5	CASSRRRGLDEETQYF
TRBV6-1	TRBJ2-7	CASRDRVIEQYF